Listed here is a single TCR beta chain. This clone was counted a single time. Its antigen is currently not known. Base qualities are not provided; no much larger clone lies one nucleotide away. The immunoSEQ Assay, a bias-controlled multiplex PCR, was used to amplify TCRbeta CDR3 regions from genomic DNA. Regarding the original processing steps: Nucleated cell counts per sample were estimated from amplification of reference gene primers within the assay. To quantify the absolute abundance of each unique TCRbeta CDR3 rearrangement, sequence reads were collapsed and filtered. For each sample, productive Simpson clonality was calculated as the square root of Simpson's diversity index across productive rearrangements. TCRdb obtained this table from immuneACCESS and retained in-frame rearrangements with V and J assigned. These tables miss some clones; where compared with another copy, unresolved V genes account for less than half of the shortfall, and the remainder is unexplained. The D gene and trimming were derived from the DNA, and the V and J assignments and clone size from that table. For this sample the table gives about 420,000 clones, of which about 90% were detected only once. The leading ten clones occupy 0.65% to 1% of the sample.

The CDR3 covers 13 residues, taking in both the cysteine and the phenylalanine. Only the CDR3 DNA is retained, 39 bases long and in frame from the first base. For CDR1 and CDR2, the germline V gene lists MNHEY and SVGAGI. V loses 10 bases, J loses 2 bases, and the germline ends lie 15 bases apart. This entry is derived from a study of blood T cell repertoires in COVID-19 (dated by TCRdb to about 2020). Study-wide context: The collaborator samples originated in the United States, Italy and Spain and spanned the acute and convalescent phases of COVID-19. Nearly every sample came with metadata listing a de-identified subject ID, COVID-19 status, age in years and sex. Samples came from the ongoing ImmuneRACE study (first 160 participants) plus 1,254 subjects from 6 global collaborators. Where available, HLA class I and class II types were taken from metadata supplied by the sample provider and were not determined by assay-based typing. The material from the prospective study consisted of cDNA or gDNA derived from T cells, B-cell-depleted T cells, or PBMCs. The repertoires were released in a freely available public database meant as a resource for research on the immune response to SARS-CoV-2. The dataset comprised deeply sampled blood TCRbeta repertoires from subjects exposed to, actively infected with, or recovered from COVID-19.

One collaborating source in Seattle enrolled patients during active infection and followed them longitudinally through the course of disease. Each collaborating institution followed its own protocols to collect whole blood in K2EDTA tubes. Collaborator samples were shipped for TCRbeta analysis as frozen whole blood, isolated PBMCs, or DNA extracted from either sample type. What the work shows at the level of the full study, not this receptor alone: The quantity of clinical and demographic metadata differed by source and by participant and was supplied without curation.

The chain is assembled from TRBV6-5 and TRBJ2-7; TRBD1 might be the D gene, on 6 matching bases. This TCR was recovered from a man between 18 and 29 years old with COVID-19, enrolled during active disease. Input material: peripheral blood. The CDR3 amino acid sequence is: CATDRSSPYEQYF. The nucleotide sequence is TGTGCCACCGACAGGTCTAGTCCCTACGAGCAGTACTTC.